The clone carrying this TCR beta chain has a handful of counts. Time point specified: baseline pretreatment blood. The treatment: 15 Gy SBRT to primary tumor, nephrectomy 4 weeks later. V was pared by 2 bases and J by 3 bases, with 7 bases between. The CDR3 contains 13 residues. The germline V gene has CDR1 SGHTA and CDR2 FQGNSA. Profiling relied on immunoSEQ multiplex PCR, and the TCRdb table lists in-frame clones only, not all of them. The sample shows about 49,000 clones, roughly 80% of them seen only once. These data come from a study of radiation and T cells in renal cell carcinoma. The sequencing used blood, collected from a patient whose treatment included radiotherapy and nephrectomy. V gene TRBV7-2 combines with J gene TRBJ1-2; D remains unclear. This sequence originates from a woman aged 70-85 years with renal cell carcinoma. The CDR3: CASSLSRDYGYTF. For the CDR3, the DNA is TGTGCCAGCAGCTTATCGAGGGACTATGGCTACACCTTC. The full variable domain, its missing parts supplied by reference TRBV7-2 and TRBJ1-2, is GAGVSQSPSNKVTEKGKDVELRCDPISGHTALYWYRQSLGQGLEFLIYFQGNSAPDKSGLPSDRFSAERTGGSVSTLTIQRTQQEDSAVYLCASSLSRDYGYTFGSGTRLTVV.